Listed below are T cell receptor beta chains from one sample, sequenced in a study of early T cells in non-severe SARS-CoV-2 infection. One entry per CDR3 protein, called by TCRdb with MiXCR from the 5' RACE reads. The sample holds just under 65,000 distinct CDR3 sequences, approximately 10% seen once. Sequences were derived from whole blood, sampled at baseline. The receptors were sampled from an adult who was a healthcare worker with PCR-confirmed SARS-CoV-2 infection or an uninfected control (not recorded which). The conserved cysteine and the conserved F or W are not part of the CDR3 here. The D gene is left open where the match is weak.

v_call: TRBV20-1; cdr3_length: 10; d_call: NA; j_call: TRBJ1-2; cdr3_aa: STGAVGYGYT
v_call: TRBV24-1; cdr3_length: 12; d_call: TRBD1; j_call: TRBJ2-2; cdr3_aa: ATSDNRGPGELF
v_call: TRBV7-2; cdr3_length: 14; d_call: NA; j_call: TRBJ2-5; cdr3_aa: ASSTLGRGPQETQY
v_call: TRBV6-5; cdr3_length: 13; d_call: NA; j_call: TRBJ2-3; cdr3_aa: ASSYRRVRTDTQY
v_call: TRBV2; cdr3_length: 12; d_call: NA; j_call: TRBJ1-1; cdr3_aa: ARTSWAGAEKAF
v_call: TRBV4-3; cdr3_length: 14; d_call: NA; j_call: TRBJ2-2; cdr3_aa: ASTEGSTGEPGELF
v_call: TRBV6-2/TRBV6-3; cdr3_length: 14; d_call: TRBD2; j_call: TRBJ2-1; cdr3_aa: ASSFLLAGGNNEQF
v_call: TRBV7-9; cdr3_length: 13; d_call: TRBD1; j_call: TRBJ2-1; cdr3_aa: ASSFDRGRTNEQF
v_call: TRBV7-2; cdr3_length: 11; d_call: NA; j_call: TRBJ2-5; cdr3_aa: ASSRGTQETQY
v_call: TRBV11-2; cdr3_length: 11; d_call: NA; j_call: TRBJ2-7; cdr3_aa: ASSLDLWGEQY
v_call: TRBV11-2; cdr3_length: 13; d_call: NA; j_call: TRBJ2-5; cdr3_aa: ASSLDGHREETQY
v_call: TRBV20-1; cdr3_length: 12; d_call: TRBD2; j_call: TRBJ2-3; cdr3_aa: SARVSAGGDTQY
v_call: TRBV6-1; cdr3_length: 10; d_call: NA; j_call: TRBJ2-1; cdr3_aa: ASGRQGNEQF
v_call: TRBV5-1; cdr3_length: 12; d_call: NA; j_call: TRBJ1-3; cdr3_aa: ASSHGTSGNTIY
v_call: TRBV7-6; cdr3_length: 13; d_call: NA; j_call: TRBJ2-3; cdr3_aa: ASSAWTAEADTQY
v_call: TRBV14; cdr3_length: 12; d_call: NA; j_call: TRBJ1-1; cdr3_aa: ASSWGSPGTEAF
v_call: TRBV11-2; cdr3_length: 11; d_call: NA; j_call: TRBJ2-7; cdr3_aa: ASSLQGIYEQY
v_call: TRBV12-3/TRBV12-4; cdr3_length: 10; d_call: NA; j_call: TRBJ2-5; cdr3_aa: ASSGAQETQY
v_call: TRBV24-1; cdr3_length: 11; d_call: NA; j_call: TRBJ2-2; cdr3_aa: ATSEPNTGELF
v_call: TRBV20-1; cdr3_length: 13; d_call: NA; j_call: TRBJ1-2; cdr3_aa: RLVPFTGIDYGYT
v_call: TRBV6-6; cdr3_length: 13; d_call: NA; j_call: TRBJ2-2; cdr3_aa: ASSYSPGGTGELF
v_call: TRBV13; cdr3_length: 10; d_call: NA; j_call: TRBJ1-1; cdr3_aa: ASSLAAGKAF
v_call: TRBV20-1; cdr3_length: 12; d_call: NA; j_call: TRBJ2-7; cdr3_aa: SASRTPSPYEQY
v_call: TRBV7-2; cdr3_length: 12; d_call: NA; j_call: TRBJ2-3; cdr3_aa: ASSGRSGGDTQY
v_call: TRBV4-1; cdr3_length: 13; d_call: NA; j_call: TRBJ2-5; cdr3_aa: ASSPNLAPGETQY
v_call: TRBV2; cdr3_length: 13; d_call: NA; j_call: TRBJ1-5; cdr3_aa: ASSDYRISNQPQH
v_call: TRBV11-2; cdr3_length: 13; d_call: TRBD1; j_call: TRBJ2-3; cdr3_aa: ASRPTGVGTDTQY
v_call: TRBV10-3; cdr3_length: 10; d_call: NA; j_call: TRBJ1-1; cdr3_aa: AISETSGEAF
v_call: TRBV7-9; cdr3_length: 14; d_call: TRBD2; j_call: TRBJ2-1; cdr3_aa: ASSLVSAGRYNEQF
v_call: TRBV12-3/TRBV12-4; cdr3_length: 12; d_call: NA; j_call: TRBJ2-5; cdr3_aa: ASSSRTSSRTQY
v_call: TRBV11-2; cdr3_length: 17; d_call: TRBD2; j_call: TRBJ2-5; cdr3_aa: ASSPARRGGLRGEETQY
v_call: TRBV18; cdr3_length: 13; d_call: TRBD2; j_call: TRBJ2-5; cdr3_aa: ASSPLLAEQETQY
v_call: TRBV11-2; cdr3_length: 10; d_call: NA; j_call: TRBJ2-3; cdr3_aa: ASSLGSGGQY
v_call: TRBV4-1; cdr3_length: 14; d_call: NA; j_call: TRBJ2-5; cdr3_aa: ASSQAGRWTQETQY
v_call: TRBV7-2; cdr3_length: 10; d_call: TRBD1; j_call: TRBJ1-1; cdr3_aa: ASSLLQGRTF
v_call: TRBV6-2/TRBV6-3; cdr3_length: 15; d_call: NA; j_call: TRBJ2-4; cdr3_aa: ASSYSGGRLGGNIQY
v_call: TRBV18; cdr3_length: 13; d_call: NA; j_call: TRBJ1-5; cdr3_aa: ASSPRAGANQPQH
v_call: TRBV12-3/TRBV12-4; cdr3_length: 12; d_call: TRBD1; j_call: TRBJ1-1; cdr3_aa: ASSPQGWRTEAF
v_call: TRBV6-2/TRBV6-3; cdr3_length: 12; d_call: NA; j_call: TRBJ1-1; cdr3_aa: ASRIPGDNTEAF
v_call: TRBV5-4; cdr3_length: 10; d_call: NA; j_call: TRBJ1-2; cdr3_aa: ASSLGVGSYT
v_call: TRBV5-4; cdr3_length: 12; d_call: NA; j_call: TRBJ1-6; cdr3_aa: ASSLATADSPLH
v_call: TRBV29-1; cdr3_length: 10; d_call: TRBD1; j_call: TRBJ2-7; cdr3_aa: SVGTGTYEQY
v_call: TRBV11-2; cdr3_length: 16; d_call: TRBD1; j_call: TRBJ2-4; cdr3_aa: ASSLERQGRMAKNIQY
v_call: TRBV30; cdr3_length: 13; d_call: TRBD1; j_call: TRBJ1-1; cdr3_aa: AWSRTDRDYTEAF
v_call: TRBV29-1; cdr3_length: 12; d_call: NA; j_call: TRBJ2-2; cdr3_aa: SVEGSGEGGELF
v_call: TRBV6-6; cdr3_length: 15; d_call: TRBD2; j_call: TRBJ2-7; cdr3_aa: ASRTPGTSARVGEQY
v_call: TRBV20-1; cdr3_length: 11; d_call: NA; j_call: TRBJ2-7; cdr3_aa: SVVVLPSYEQY
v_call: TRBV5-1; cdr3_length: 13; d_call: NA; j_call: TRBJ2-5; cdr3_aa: ASSLAAGSAETQY
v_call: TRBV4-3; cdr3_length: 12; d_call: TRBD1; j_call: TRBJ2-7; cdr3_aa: ASRKQTGSYEQY
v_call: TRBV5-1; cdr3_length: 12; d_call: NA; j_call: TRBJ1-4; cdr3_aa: ASSAVGVREKLF
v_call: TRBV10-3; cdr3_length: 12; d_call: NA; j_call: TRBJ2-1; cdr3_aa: AISEDLTGYEQF
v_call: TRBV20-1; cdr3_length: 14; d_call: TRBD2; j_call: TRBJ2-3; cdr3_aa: SARVLAGGSTDTQY
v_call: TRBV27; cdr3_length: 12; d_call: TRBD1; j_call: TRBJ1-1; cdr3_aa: ASSLNRGGTEAF
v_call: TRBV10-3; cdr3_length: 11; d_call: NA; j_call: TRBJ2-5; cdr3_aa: ASTDEIQETQY
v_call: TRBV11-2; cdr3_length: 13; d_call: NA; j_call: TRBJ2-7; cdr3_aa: ASTLRQVETYEQY
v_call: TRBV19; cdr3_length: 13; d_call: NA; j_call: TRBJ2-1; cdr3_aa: ASSILAGRNNEQF
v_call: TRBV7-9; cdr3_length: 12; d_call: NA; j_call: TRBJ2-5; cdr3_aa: ASSSNAGEETQY
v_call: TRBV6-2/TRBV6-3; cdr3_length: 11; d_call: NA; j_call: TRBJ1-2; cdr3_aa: ANARGLNYGYT
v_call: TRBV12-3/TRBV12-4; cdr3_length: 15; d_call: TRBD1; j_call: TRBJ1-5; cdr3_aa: ASSLGTGAPRGQPQH
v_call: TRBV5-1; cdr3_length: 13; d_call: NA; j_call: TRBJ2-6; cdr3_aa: ASRDGSSGANVLT